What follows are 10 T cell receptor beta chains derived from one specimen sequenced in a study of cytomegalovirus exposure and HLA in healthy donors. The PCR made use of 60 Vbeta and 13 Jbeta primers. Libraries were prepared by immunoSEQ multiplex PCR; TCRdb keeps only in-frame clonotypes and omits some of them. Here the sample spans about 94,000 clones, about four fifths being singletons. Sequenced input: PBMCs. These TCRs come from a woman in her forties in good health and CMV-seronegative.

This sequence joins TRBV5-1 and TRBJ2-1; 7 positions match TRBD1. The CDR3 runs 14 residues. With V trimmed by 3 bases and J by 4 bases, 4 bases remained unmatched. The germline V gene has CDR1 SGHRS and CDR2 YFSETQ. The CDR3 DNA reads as TGCGCCAGCAGCTGGGGGACAGTTTACAATGAGCAGTTCTTC. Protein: CASSWGTVYNEQFF.

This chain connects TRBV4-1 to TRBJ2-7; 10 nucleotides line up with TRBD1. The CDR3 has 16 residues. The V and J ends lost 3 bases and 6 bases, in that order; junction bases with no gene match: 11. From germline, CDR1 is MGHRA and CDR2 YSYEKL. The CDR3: CASSQPGTGDRREQYF. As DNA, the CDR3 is TGCGCCAGCAGCCAGCCCGGGACAGGGGACCGGCGCGAGCAGTACTTC.

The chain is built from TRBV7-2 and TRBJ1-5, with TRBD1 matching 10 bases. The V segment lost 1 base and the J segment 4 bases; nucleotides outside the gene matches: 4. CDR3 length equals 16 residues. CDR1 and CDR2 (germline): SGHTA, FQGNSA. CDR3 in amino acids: CASSLGGGQGNQPQHF. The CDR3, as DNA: TGTGCCAGCAGCTTAGGAGGGGGACAGGGGAATCAGCCCCAGCATTTT.

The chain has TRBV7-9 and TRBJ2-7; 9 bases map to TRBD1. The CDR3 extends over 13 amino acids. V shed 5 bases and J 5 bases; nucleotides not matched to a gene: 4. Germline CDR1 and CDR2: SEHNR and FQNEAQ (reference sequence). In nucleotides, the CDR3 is TGTGCCAGCAGCCGGGACAGGGAGAACGAGCAGTACTTC. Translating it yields CASSRDRENEQYF.

The CDR3 DNA is TGTGCCAGCAGTGAAGCGGGACACCGGAAAAACATTCAGTACTTC. Translation gives CASSEAGHRKNIQYF. J is TRBJ2-4 and V is TRBV6-1; tentatively, D is TRBD1 (6 bases). V was clipped by 0 bases and J by 4 bases, with 10 bases between them. CDR3 length equals 15 residues. The V gene's germline CDR1 is MNHNS and CDR2 SASEGT.

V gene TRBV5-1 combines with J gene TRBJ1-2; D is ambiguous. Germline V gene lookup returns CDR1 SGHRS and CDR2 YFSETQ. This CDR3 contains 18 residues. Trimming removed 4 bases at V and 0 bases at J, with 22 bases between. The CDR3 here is CASSPRAPTSLANYGYTF. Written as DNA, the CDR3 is TGCGCCAGCAGCCCTAGAGCGCCGACCTCTTTAGCTAACTATGGCTACACCTTC. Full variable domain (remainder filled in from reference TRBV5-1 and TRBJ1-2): KAGVTQTPRYLIKTRGQQVTLSCSPISGHRSVSWYQQTPGQGLQFLFEYFSETQRNKGNFPGRFSGRQFSNSRSEMNVSTLELGDSALYLCASSPRAPTSLANYGYTFGSGTRLTVV.

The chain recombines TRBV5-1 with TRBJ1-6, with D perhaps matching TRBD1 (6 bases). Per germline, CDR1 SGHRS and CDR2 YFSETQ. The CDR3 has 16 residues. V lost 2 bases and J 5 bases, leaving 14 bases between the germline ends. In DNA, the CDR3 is TGCGCCAGCAGCTTAGTAGGGGGATCCGATAATTCACCCCTCCACTTT. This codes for CASSLVGGSDNSPLHF. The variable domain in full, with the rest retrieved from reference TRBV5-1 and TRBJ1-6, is KAGVTQTPRYLIKTRGQQVTLSCSPISGHRSVSWYQQTPGQGLQFLFEYFSETQRNKGNFPGRFSGRQFSNSRSEMNVSTLELGDSALYLCASSLVGGSDNSPLHFGNGTRLTVT.

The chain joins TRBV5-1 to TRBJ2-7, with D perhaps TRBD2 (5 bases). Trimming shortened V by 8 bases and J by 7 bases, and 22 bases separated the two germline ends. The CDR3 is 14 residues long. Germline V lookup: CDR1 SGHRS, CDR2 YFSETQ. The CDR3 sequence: CASTPGLSLGEQYF. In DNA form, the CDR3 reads TGCGCCAGTACCCCCGGACTGTCTTTGGGGGAGCAGTACTTC.

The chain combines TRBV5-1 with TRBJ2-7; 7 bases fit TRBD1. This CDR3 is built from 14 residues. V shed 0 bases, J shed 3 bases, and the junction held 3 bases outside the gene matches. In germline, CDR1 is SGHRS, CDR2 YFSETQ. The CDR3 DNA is TGCGCCAGCAGCTTGGGCGACAGGGTCTACGAGCAGTACTTC. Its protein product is CASSLGDRVYEQYF.

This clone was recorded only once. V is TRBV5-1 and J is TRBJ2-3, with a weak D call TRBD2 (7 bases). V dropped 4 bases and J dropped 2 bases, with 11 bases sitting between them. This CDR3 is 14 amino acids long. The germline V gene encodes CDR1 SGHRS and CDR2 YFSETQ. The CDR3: CASSKGDYTDTQYF. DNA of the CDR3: TGCGCCAGCAGCAAGGGGGACTACACAGATACGCAGTATTTT.